This TCR beta chain was observed in a study of T cells in tumors after PD-1 blockade. For the study at large: Some patients also took daily vismodegib 150 mg during anti-PD-1 treatment. Peripheral blood samples averaged 36,536 unique clonotypes and about 110,000 templates.

Repertoires were generated with immunoSEQ multiplex PCR, while TCRdb's copy carries only in-frame clones and drops some. The sample carries under 75,000 clones, approximately 79% recorded once. With regard to this clone: Its cognate antigen is unknown.

Template: tumor biopsy or peripheral blood genomic DNA, 616-6,004 ng per sample. Study results and limitations: About 41% of tumor TCR clonotypes were also found in blood.

Germline loops: CDR1 SGHDN, CDR2 FVKESK. This CDR3 comprises 13 residues. Trimming removed 0 bases from V and 14 bases from J; junction bases left unmatched: 8. The specimen comprised PBMCs, sampled after anti-PD-1 treatment. This TCR came from a human donor with basal cell carcinoma. The J gene is TRBJ2-3, the V gene TRBV14; TRBD1 agrees at 7 bases. Here the CDR3 DNA reads TGTGCCAGCAGCCAAGAGGGACGAGGGGGCTGGTATTTT. It specifies CASSQEGRGGWYF.